This is a list of T cell receptor beta chains from one sample in a study of CD4 and CD8 cells across lung adenocarcinoma regions. TCRdb recomputed calls from the PCR reads with MiXCR, one row per CDR3 protein. This sample has 2,000 to 2,500 distinct CDR3 sequences, with 40% to 65% found just once. The sample was CD4+ T cells from the center of a lung tumor. The source is a female donor with lung adenocarcinoma. The CD4 and CD8 labels of this study may be unreliable. CDR3s leave out the opening cysteine and the closing phenylalanine or tryptophan. The order of the fields is J gene, CDR3 length, V gene, CDR3 protein.

TRBJ2-5	11	TRBV11-3	ASSLVSGGTQY
TRBJ2-5	15	TRBV6-1	ASSEVLAGGGWETQY
TRBJ2-3	12	TRBV7-8	ASSGLSATDMQY
TRBJ2-3	14	TRBV10-1	ASRESGGGGKETQY
-	6	TRBV27	ASYEQY
TRBJ2-5	14	TRBV11-2	ASSPVAGVSYNEQY
TRBJ2-1	12	TRBV9	ASSVATSSGEQF
TRBJ2-3	16	TRBV10-2	ASSEVGGGAGRPETQY
-	13	TRBV10-1	GAGVGGRDQKTQY
TRBJ1-6	12	TRBV6-1	ASSAGPYNSPLH
TRBJ2-3	13	TRBV10-1	AGGVGGRGPETQY
TRBJ2-1	13	TRBV7-2	ASSLEGGGVNEQF
TRBJ2-1	11	TRBV6-1	ASSVTGVNEQF
TRBJ1-4	12	TRBV6-1	ASSLGGGNEKLF